A single sample is the source of the 8 T cell receptor beta chains below, sequenced in a study of T cells after yellow fever vaccination. MiXCR, run by TCRdb on the 5' RACE reads, gives a single entry per CDR3 protein. Among roughly 310,000 distinct CDR3 sequences listed, 8.5% to 9% were seen once. The source material was PBMCs, sampled on the day of the first yellow fever vaccination. Receptors were obtained from a man between 18 and 35 years old who received the YFV17D yellow fever vaccine.

This clonotype appeared a few times. The chain couples TRBV5-1 to TRBJ1-3; the D is unclear. Germline CDR1 reads SGHRS; CDR2 reads YFSETQ. There are 14 residues in the CDR3. Trimming pared 3 bases from V and 0 bases from J, leaving 7 bases between. Here the CDR3 DNA reads TGCGCCAGCAGCTCCGTCAACTCTGGAAACACCATATATTTT. The encoded protein is CASSSVNSGNTIYF.

This clonotype was seen repeatedly, ten times or more. The chain has TRBV5-1 and TRBJ1-2; perhaps TRBD1 as D (5 bases). The CDR3 runs 13 residues. V gave up 3 bases and J gave up 8 bases, with 14 bases separating them. Germline CDR1 is SGHRS and CDR2 is YFSETQ. In DNA form, the CDR3 reads TGCGCCAGCAGCTCTGACAGTGGCGGCGGCTACACCTTC. Translated, it gives CASSSDSGGGYTF.

The sample holds many counts of this clonotype. One end of the junction fails to match germline, which may point to a read error. The V gene is TRBV7-7, the J gene TRBJ2-6; D is perhaps TRBD1 or TRBD2 (5 bases each). Germline CDR1 is SSHAT and CDR2 is FNYEAQ (reference sequence). This CDR3 has 19 residues. The CDR3 sequence is CASSPDRRGTSSGANVLTF. The CDR3 nucleotides are TGTGCTAGCAGCCCAGACCGAAGGGGCACTAGCTCTGGGGCCAACGTCCTGACTTTC.

In this sample, this clonotype turned up many times. The V call is TRBV4-3, the J call TRBJ2-2; D tentatively fits TRBD1 or TRBD2 (5 bases each). CDR1 is LGHNA and CDR2 is YSLEER in the germline V gene. The V and J ends lost 4 bases and 4 bases respectively, with 16 bases between them. This CDR3 contains 16 residues. The CDR3 region has the DNA TGCGCCAGCAGCCCCCCCCAGGGACGGGGCACCGGGGAGCTGTTTTTT. Translating it yields CASSPPQGRGTGELFF.

The chain uses TRBV28 and TRBJ2-7; D is unclear. CDR1 is MDHEN and CDR2 is SYDVKM in the germline V gene. V dropped 8 bases and J dropped 0 bases, with 5 bases sitting between them. The CDR3 runs 11 residues. Written as DNA, the CDR3 is TGTGCCAGCGGACCCTCCTACGAGCAGTACGTC. Protein: CASGPSYEQYV.

This clonotype turned up a few times. The rearrangement joins TRBV30 to TRBJ2-7, with TRBD1 matching 7 bases. From germline, CDR1 is GTSNPN and CDR2 SVGIG (reference sequence). The CDR3 sequence is 12 residues long. V dropped 8 bases and J dropped 3; count of bases not matched to a gene: 7. CDR3 DNA: TGTGCCCTCGGACAGGCGGTCTACGAGCAGTACTTC. Protein: CALGQAVYEQYF.

V gene TRBV7-2 combines with J gene TRBJ1-1; D unclear. The V gene lost 1 base and the J gene lost 4 bases, with 10 bases spanning the gap. Germline V CDR1 and CDR2: SGHTA, FQGNSA. The CDR3 consists of 14 residues. The CDR3 DNA sequence: TGTGCCAGCAGCTTAGTAGGGATGATCACTGAAGCTTTCTTT. Residues: CASSLVGMITEAFF.

There are a few counts of this clonotype. This sequence joins TRBV20-1 and TRBJ2-7; D not certain. Looked up from germline, CDR1 is DFQATT and CDR2 is SNEGSKA (reference sequence). There are 13 residues in the CDR3. V was trimmed by 1 base and J by 4 bases, leaving 11 bases between them. Here the CDR3 DNA reads TGCAGTGCTAGAGCCCGGGTGTCGTACGAGCAGTACGTC. Translating gives CSARARVSYEQYV.